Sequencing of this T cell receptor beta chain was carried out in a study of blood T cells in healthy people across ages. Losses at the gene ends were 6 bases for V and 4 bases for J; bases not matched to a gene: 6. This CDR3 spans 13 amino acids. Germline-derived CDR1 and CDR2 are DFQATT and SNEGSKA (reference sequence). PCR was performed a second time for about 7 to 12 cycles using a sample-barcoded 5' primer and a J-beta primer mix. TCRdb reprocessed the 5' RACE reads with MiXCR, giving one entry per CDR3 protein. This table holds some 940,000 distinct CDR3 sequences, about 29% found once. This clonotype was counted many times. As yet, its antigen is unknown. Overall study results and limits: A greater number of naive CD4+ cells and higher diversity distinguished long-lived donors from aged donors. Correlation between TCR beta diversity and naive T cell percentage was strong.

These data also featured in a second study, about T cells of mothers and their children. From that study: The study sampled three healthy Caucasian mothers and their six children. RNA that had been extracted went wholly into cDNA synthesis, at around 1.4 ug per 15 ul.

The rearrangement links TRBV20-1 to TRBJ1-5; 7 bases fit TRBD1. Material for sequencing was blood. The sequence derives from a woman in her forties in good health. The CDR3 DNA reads TGCAGTGCCGGACAGGTTAATAATCAGCCCCAGCATTTT. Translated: CSAGQVNNQPQHF.